The 5 T cell receptor beta chains given below trace back to one sample, sequenced in a study of immune cell composition in non-small cell lung cancer. Sequencing was performed with immunoSEQ multiplex PCR; in TCRdb, only in-frame clones are kept and a portion is missing. Of under 2,500 clones listed, 70% to 75% are singletons. The sample was also linked to a second study, of CD4 T cells in lung cancer.

Sequenced sample: lung tumor tissue. The receptor set was obtained from a human donor with non-small cell lung cancer.

V gene TRBV25-1 combines with J gene TRBJ1-1, with a possible D match to TRBD1 (6 bases). V gave up 10 bases and J gave up 3 bases, with 18 bases separating them. Looked up from germline, CDR1 is MGHDK and CDR2 is SYGVNS. The CDR3 sequence is 14 residues long. CDR3 amino acids: CATEGGGWDTEAFF. CDR3 bases: TGTGCCACCGAAGGGGGGGGCTGGGACACTGAAGCTTTCTTT.

V and J are TRBV7-9 and TRBJ2-1; 8 bases line up with TRBD2. This CDR3 spans 15 amino acids. Losses at the gene ends were 5 bases for V and 2 bases for J; bases not matched to a gene: 5. The V gene's germline CDR1 is SEHNR and CDR2 FQNEAQ (reference sequence). CDR3 DNA: TGTGCCAGCAGCCGGACTAGCAGGGCCTACAATGAGCAGTTCTTC. This encodes CASSRTSRAYNEQFF. Full variable domain (rest looked up from reference TRBV7-9 and TRBJ2-1): DTGVSQNPRHKITKRGQNVTFRCDPISEHNRLYWYRQTLGQGPEFLTYFQNEAQLEKSRLLSDRFSAERPKGSFSTLEIQRTEQGDSAMYLCASSRTSRAYNEQFFGPGTRLTVL.

This chain joins TRBV29-1 and TRBJ1-1; D possibly corresponds to TRBD1 (5 bases). The germline V gene has CDR1 SQVTM and CDR2 ANQGSEA. Trimming removed 4 bases from V and 0 bases from J, with 6 bases in between. This CDR3 has 12 residues. CDR3 region: CSVAGVNTEAFF. The CDR3 DNA reads as TGCAGCGTTGCGGGGGTGAACACTGAAGCTTTCTTT.

The chain links TRBV19 to TRBJ2-5; 12 bases fit TRBD1. In germline, CDR1 is LNHDA, CDR2 SQIVND (reference sequence). The CDR3 has 15 residues. Losses at the gene ends were 5 bases for V and 5 bases for J; bases not matched to a gene: 6. DNA for the CDR3: TGTGCCAGTAGTTCCTCCGGGACAGGGGGCGAGACCCAGTACTTC. This codes for CASSSSGTGGETQYF.

The genes are TRBV5-1 and TRBJ2-1; 11 bases align to TRBD2. Germline loops: CDR1 SGHRS, CDR2 YFSETQ. The CDR3 is made up of 16 amino acids. Losses at the gene ends were 3 bases for V and 5 bases for J; bases not matched to a gene: 7. The CDR3 sequence is CASSSQGSGRDNEQFF. For the CDR3, the DNA is TGCGCCAGCAGCTCCCAGGGTAGCGGGAGGGACAATGAGCAGTTCTTC.